This entry features one T cell receptor (beta chain) sequence. Its antigen is not known. This specimen comes from a study of cytomegalovirus exposure and HLA in healthy donors. Clones were read by immunoSEQ multiplex PCR, and TCRdb kept only the in-frame ones, dropping some. In the table there are tens of thousands of clones, roughly 95% of which are singletons. Trimming pared 5 bases from V and 3 bases from J, leaving 10 bases between. Germline V gene sequence: CDR1 KGHSH, CDR2 LQKENI. The CDR3 has 13 amino acids. Broader study findings: There were a few CMV-associated chains whose specificity for CMV antigens was confirmed in vitro. The classifier reportedly diagnosed cytomegalovirus status with high specificity and sensitivity. The authors listed some 160 TCR beta chains as cytomegalovirus-associated.

Input material: PBMCs. This receptor was taken from a young woman in good health and CMV-seronegative. The J gene is TRBJ1-1, the V gene TRBV18; a possible D gene is TRBD1 (6 bases). The chain's CDR3 is CASSRTEDTEAFF. The CDR3 nucleotides are TGTGCCAGCTCAAGGACAGAAGACACTGAAGCTTTCTTT.